Sequencing of this T cell receptor (beta chain) was carried out in a study of immune heterogeneity within non-small cell lung tumors. Looking at the study overall: The tumors comprised several squamous cell carcinomas, approximately 11 non-squamous carcinomas and 1 not otherwise specified. Study-level findings and limits: The study found high-frequency T-cell receptor beta clonotypes largely distinct between individual patients. Identical dominant CDR3 beta clonotypes spanned tumor sites within a patient, beside site-unique high-frequency clones.

Genomic DNA from bulk tumor acted as the template, and about 570 ng was loaded per sample. Biopsy collection occurred during surgery, with several far-apart biopsies per primary tumor. The study cohort was described as untreated, and its members had newly diagnosed non-small cell lung cancer. They went on to have curative surgery. Non-small cell lung cancer patients, newly diagnosed and having surgery with curative intent, served as donors. Comment on this clonotype: As yet, its antigen is unknown.

This CDR3 region has 15 residues. Germline V gene data show CDR1 as SGHTA and CDR2 as FQGNSA. The V end lost 2 bases, the J end lost 4 bases, and 14 bases lay between the germline ends. TCR beta CDR3 was amplified by multiplex PCR using 32 V and 13 J primers. TCRdb re-analysed the multiplex PCR reads in MiXCR, keeping a single row per CDR3 protein. The profile covers some 1,900 distinct CDR3 sequences, with approximately 42% appearing a single time and less than 15% taken by the ten largest. V usage is TRBV7-2 and J usage is TRBJ1-1; D uncertain. The sequenced material came from lung tumor tissue. This clonotype was obtained from a man between 65 and 85 years old with non-small cell lung cancer. Here the CDR3 DNA reads TGTGCCAGCAGCTTATATCTGGGGTCAGGCACTGAAGCTTTCTTT. It yields the protein CASSLYLGSGTEAFF.